This TCR beta chain was identified in a study of cytomegalovirus exposure and HLA in healthy donors. A multiplex PCR was run with 60 Vbeta primers and 13 Jbeta primers. The method was immunoSEQ multiplex PCR; TCRdb's version includes in-frame clones alone and lacks a portion of them. The data show approximately 160,000 clones, with about four fifths seen just once and 5.7% held by the top ten. Regarding this clone: The antigen is undetermined.

The ends lost 3 bases at V and 5 bases at J; junction bases unmatched: 4. The length of the CDR3 is 16 residues. Germline V gives CDR1 LNHDA, CDR2 SQIVND (reference sequence). General study points: There were some V segments, including TRBV6-2 and TRBV6-3, excluded as indistinguishable. V- and J-gene trimming of TCR beta was linked (in a later analysis) to a missense DCLRE1C variant. Later findings reportedly placed an Asian-associated ancestry cluster below the approximately 670-donor mean for N-insertions.

The sequence derives from a man aged 30-40 years in good health and CMV-seropositive. Sequencing used PBMCs. The V gene is TRBV19, the J gene TRBJ2-2; 12 bases line up with TRBD2. CDR3 bases: TGTGCCAGTAGTATCCCGACTAGCGGGGGAACCGGGGAGCTGTTTTTT. As protein: CASSIPTSGGTGELFF.